What follows describes a single T cell receptor (beta chain). The antigen is not known. Germline lookup yields CDR1 SNHLY and CDR2 FYNNEI. CDR3 length: 19 amino acids. With V trimmed by 5 bases and J by 2 bases, 17 bases remained unmatched. This specimen comes from a study of T cell responses to AZD1222 COVID-19 vaccine. Overall study results and limits: Donors in the cohort were predominantly white British and more often female, and clonal diversity was possibly underestimated.

Assay: immunoSEQ multiplex PCR; the TCRdb copy retains only in-frame clones and omits some. The repertoire holds 150,000 to 200,000 clones, with about nine tenths as singletons. This TCR derives from an adult in good health. The specimen comprised peripheral blood, sampled on day 0 of AZD1222 vaccination. This rearrangement joins TRBV2 to TRBJ2-5; TRBD2 agrees at 10 bases. CDR3 nucleotides: TGTGCCAGCAGTTCCGGGACTAGCGCCGTAAGCCCTAATCAAGAGACCCAGTACTTC. It encodes CASSSGTSAVSPNQETQYF.